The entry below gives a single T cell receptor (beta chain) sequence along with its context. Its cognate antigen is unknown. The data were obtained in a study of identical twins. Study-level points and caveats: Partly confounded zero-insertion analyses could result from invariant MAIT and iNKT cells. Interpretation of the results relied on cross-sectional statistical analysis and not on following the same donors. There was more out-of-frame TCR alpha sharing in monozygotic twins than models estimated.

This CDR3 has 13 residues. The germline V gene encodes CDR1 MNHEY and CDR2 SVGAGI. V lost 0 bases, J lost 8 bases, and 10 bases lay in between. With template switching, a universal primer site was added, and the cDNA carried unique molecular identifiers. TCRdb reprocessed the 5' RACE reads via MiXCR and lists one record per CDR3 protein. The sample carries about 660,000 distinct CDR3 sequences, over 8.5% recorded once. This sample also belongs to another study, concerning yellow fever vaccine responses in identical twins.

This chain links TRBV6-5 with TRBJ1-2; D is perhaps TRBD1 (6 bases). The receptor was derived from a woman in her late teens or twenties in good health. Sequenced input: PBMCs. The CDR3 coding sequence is TGTGCCAGCAGTTACTCGGGGGGCCACGGCTACACCTTC. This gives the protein CASSYSGGHGYTF.